These 25 T cell receptor beta chains were all obtained from the same sample, sequenced in a study of CD8+CD57+ T cells in acquired aplastic anemia (dated by TCRdb to between 2018 and 2020). Sequencing used an Illumina HiSeq 2000. Genomic DNA served as template for TCR beta VDJ combination and CDR3 sequence profiling. Through fastp at Q25 and MiXCR, TCRdb rebuilt clones from the public reads, retaining in-frame beta chains. All rows with the same CDR3 protein become a single entry with the most common DNA and genes. Counted in this sample were a few hundred thousand distinct CDR3 sequences; roughly 35% of them appeared once. The top ten constitute 1.1% of the sample. Sequenced material: sorted CD4+, CD8+, or CD8+CD57+ T cells (not recorded which) from PBMCs. These receptors were obtained from a human donor in good health, serving as a control.

This clonotype was counted at least ten times. The chain joins TRBV24-1 to TRBJ1-2; D gene unclear. V was cut by 3 bases and J by 0 bases, with 10 bases left in between. The CDR3 is 15 amino acids. Germline values: CDR1 KGHDR, CDR2 SFDVKD. CDR3 sequence: CATSDGGQTNYGYTF. As DNA, the CDR3 is TGTGCCACCAGTGATGGCGGGCAGACTAACTATGGCTACACCTTC.

This clonotype was counted at least ten times. This rearrangement joins TRBV5-5 to TRBJ1-2, with a possible D match to TRBD1 (5 bases). V lost 3 bases to trimming and J lost 5 bases, with 14 bases between them. This CDR3 is built from 14 residues. Germline V gives CDR1 SGHKS, CDR2 YYEKEE (reference sequence). The CDR3 is CASSSRGTDYGYTF. The CDR3 DNA sequence: TGTGCCAGCAGCTCCCGTGGGACTGATTATGGCTACACCTTC.

In this sample, this clonotype turned up a few times. The chain joins TRBV20-1 to TRBJ1-3, with unresolved D. The V end lost 3 bases, the J end lost 0 bases, and 9 bases lay between the germline ends. Germline CDR1 is DFQATT and CDR2 is SNEGSKA (reference sequence). The CDR3 totals 14 residues. The CDR3, as DNA: TGCAGTGCTAGTAGCCGGGTCTCTGGAAACACCATATATTTT. This sequence encodes CSASSRVSGNTIYF.

In this sample, this clonotype turned up many times. CDR3 residues: CASSVNRDTYTDTQYF. The CDR3 DNA sequence: TGTGCCAGCAGCGTGAACCGGGACACCTACACAGATACGCAGTATTTT. The chain recombines TRBV9 with TRBJ2-3; D perhaps matches TRBD1 (6 bases). V lost 2 bases to trimming and J lost 2 bases, with 15 bases between them. This CDR3 is 16 amino acids long. The germline gives CDR1 SGDLS, CDR2 YYNGEE.

The rearrangement joins TRBV2 to TRBJ1-2, with 8 positions matching TRBD1. Germline CDR1 SNHLY, CDR2 FYNNEI. V was pared by 6 bases and J by 4 bases, with 7 bases of the junction left unmatched. The CDR3 is 14 amino acids. Here the CDR3 reads CASRLTGGGYGYTF. Here the CDR3 DNA reads TGTGCCAGCAGACTCACAGGGGGGGGCTATGGCTACACCTTC. Looking up the rest from reference TRBV2 and TRBJ1-2 gives the full variable domain: EPEVTQTPSHQVTQMGQEVILRCVPISNHLYFYWYRQILGQKVEFLVSFYNNEISEKSEIFDDQFSVERPDGSNFTLKIRSTKLEDSAMYFCASRLTGGGYGYTFGSGTRLTVV.

The CDR3 sequence: CSVGTGATNEQFF. The CDR3 nucleotides read TGCAGCGTTGGGACAGGGGCAACTAATGAGCAGTTCTTC. The chain combines TRBV29-1 with TRBJ2-1; TRBD1 agrees at 9 bases. V was clipped by 4 bases and J by 7 bases; unmatched bases: 5. Germline assignment: CDR1 SQVTM and CDR2 ANQGSEA. CDR3 size: 13 residues.

V gene TRBV11-2 combines with J gene TRBJ2-6, with 10 bases fitting TRBD1. The length of the CDR3 is 17 residues. Losses at the gene ends were 5 bases for V and 2 bases for J; bases not matched to a gene: 6. Germline V lookup: CDR1 SGHAT, CDR2 FQNNGV. The CDR3 protein is CASSAGQGMPGANVLTF. In DNA form, the CDR3 reads TGTGCCAGCAGCGCGGGACAGGGGATGCCTGGGGCCAACGTCCTGACTTTC.

The V call is TRBV6-1, the J call TRBJ1-6, with 11 positions matching TRBD1. The CDR3 totals 18 residues. CDR1 is MNHNS, CDR2 SASEGT, per germline. V trimming: 6 bases; J trimming: 1 base; junction bases outside the gene matches: 8. The CDR3 DNA reads TGTGCCAGCAGCCGAACGGGACAGGGGGAGTCCTATAATTCACCCCTCCACTTT. Protein sequence: CASSRTGQGESYNSPLHF.

Concerning this clonotype itself: This may be a read error: a much more frequent sequence differs by one nucleotide. This chain joins TRBV24-1 and TRBJ2-5, with 8 bases identical to TRBD1. Germline CDR1 and CDR2: KGHDR and SFDVKD. After removal of 3 bases from V and 4 bases from J, the junction contained 9 bases not matched to a gene. The CDR3 covers 16 residues. CDR3 protein: CATSDPRTGPGETQYF. DNA for the CDR3: TGTGCCACCAGTGATCCCCGGACAGGGCCAGGAGAGACCCAGTACTTC.

This clonotype has a handful of counts. J is TRBJ2-7 and V is TRBV6-1, with D perhaps TRBD1 (5 bases). Germline values: CDR1 MNHNS, CDR2 SASEGT. V shed 6 bases and J shed 0 bases, with 18 bases lying between them. CDR3 size: 16 residues. The CDR3 region has the DNA TGTGCCAGCAGCAAGGGGATAAAGAGCACCTCCTACGAGCAGTACTTC. Amino acid sequence: CASSKGIKSTSYEQYF.

The genes are TRBV10-3 and TRBJ1-1; 7 positions match TRBD1. The V gene end was trimmed by 2 bases and the J gene end by 4 bases; junction bases not matched to a gene: 4. Germline loops: CDR1 ENHRY, CDR2 SYGVKD. This CDR3 contains 14 residues. The CDR3 region is CAISEGGQSTEAFF. CDR3 sequence (DNA): TGTGCCATCAGTGAGGGGGGACAGAGCACTGAAGCTTTCTTT.

This clonotype was detected many times. This chain joins TRBV29-1 and TRBJ2-2, with D unclear. V gave up 7 bases and J gave up 1 base, with 10 bases separating them. The V gene's germline CDR1 is SQVTM and CDR2 ANQGSEA. The length of the CDR3 is 13 residues. The CDR3 bases are TGCAGCGCAGACGGCAGGAACACCGGGGAGCTGTTTTTT. As protein: CSADGRNTGELFF.

This clonotype was found many times. J is TRBJ2-7 and V is TRBV4-1; possibly TRBD1 for D (6 bases). The CDR3 length is 15 residues. Germline CDR1 reads MGHRA; CDR2 reads YSYEKL. Trimming shortened V by 1 base and J by 3 bases, and 13 bases separated the two germline ends. The CDR3 nucleotides read TGCGCCAGCAGCCAAGGATTAGGGGGACGCTACGAGCAGTACTTC. Its protein is CASSQGLGGRYEQYF.

This clonotype was counted at least ten times. V usage is TRBV10-3 and J usage is TRBJ2-6; D gene uncertain. Trimming shortened V by 11 bases and J by 4 bases, and 21 bases separated the two germline ends. The CDR3 loop spans 16 amino acids. Per the germline V gene, CDR1 is ENHRY and CDR2 is SYGVKD. The CDR3 DNA is TGTGCCCGCCGGCGGATCCCTTTGGGCGGGGCCAACGTCCTGACTTTC. It specifies CARRRIPLGGANVLTF.

The chain recombines TRBV7-6 with TRBJ2-2; 13 nucleotides align to TRBD2. The CDR3 contains 15 residues. V lost 8 bases to trimming and J lost 6 bases; unmatched junction nucleotides: 6. Germline V gene data show CDR1 as SGHVS and CDR2 as FNYEAQ. CDR3 residues: CASGSGLAGAGELFF. The CDR3 nucleotides read TGTGCCAGCGGCTCCGGACTAGCGGGAGCCGGGGAGCTGTTTTTT.

V is TRBV5-1 and J is TRBJ1-4; D gene ambiguous. V was clipped by 2 bases and J by 0 bases, with 5 bases between them. This CDR3 comprises 14 residues. Germline loops: CDR1 SGHRS, CDR2 YFSETQ. As DNA, the CDR3 is TGCGCCAGCAGCTTAGATTCAACTAATGAAAAACTGTTTTTT. It yields the protein CASSLDSTNEKLFF. Combining the CDR3 with reference TRBV5-1 and TRBJ1-4 gives the whole variable domain KAGVTQTPRYLIKTRGQQVTLSCSPISGHRSVSWYQQTPGQGLQFLFEYFSETQRNKGNFPGRFSGRQFSNSRSEMNVSTLELGDSALYLCASSLDSTNEKLFFGSGTQLSVL.

This clonotype has a count of ten or more. The J gene is TRBJ2-5, the V gene TRBV9; D unclear. The CDR3 spans 14 residues. V shed 0 bases and J shed 4 bases, with 10 bases lying between them. CDR1 and CDR2 (germline): SGDLS, YYNGEE. CDR3 in amino acids: CASSVGGPAETQYF. DNA of the CDR3: TGTGCCAGCAGCGTAGGTGGACCCGCAGAGACCCAGTACTTC.

This clonotype showed up many times. J is TRBJ2-5 and V is TRBV5-1; a possible D gene is TRBD1 (6 bases). The germline V gene has CDR1 SGHRS and CDR2 YFSETQ. CDR3 length: 15 amino acids. V lost 0 bases, J lost 1 base, and 10 bases lay in between. The CDR3: CASSLEGQPQETQYF. The CDR3 nucleotides read TGCGCCAGCAGCTTGGAAGGACAGCCCCAAGAGACCCAGTACTTC.

This clonotype was counted ten times or more. This chain uses TRBV2 with TRBJ1-5; D uncertain. V was pared by 5 bases and J by 4 bases, with 12 bases between. Germline assignment: CDR1 SNHLY and CDR2 FYNNEI. This CDR3 contains 14 residues. The CDR3 region has the DNA TGTGCCAGCAGTCCTAGCTACGGGAATCAGCCCCAGCATTTT. Protein sequence: CASSPSYGNQPQHF.

Concerning this clonotype: The junction differs from germline at one of its ends, possibly a read error. The chain combines TRBV15 with TRBJ1-1; D gene ambiguous. The germline gives CDR1 LNHNV, CDR2 YYDKDF (reference sequence). The CDR3 is 13 amino acids. CDR3 coding DNA: TGTGCCACCAGCAGACAGGTGAACACTGAAGCTGTCTTC. Its protein product is CATSRQVNTEAVF.

This clonotype came up a few times. The V gene is TRBV4-2, the J gene TRBJ2-1; 10 bases align to TRBD2. Germline assignment: CDR1 LGHNA and CDR2 YNFKEQ. The V gene end was trimmed by 7 bases and the J gene end by 6 bases; junction bases not matched to a gene: 18. CDR3 size: 18 residues. Written as DNA, the CDR3 is TGTGCCAGCACACTTAAAGCCCTCGGACTAGCGGCGATCAATGAGCAGTTCTTC. The encoded protein is CASTLKALGLAAINEQFF.

For this clonotype: A junction end diverges from the germline sequence, so it may reflect a read error. The V gene is TRBV10-3, the J gene TRBJ2-2; tentative D call: TRBD2 (6 bases). Germline values: CDR1 ENHRY, CDR2 SYGVKD. CDR3 length equals 14 residues. This chain's CDR3 is CASSYQGGTGELFF. CDR3 sequence (DNA): TGTGCCAGCAGTTATCAGGGAGGCACCGGGGAGCTGTTTTTT.

This clonotype was seen at least ten times. This chain joins TRBV7-9 and TRBJ1-1; D is unclear. The germline gives CDR1 SEHNR, CDR2 FQNEAQ (reference sequence). The CDR3 length is 15 residues. V lost 6 bases and J lost 1, with 15 bases in between. The CDR3 coding sequence is TGTGCCAGCAGGGGTAGTCTAGGAAGGAACACTGAAGCTTTCTTT. Translating it yields CASRGSLGRNTEAFF.

In its sample, this clonotype was seen many times. The chain combines TRBV25-1 with TRBJ1-1, with 12 nucleotides matching TRBD1. Trimming at V came to 1 base and at J to 5 bases, leaving 5 bases not matched to a gene. The germline V gene has CDR1 MGHDK and CDR2 SYGVNS. The CDR3 is made up of 16 amino acids. The CDR3: CASSELGQGARTEAFF. The CDR3 DNA sequence: TGTGCCAGCAGTGAATTGGGACAGGGGGCGCGTACTGAAGCTTTCTTT.

There are a few counts of this clonotype. This chain uses TRBV6-1 with TRBJ2-7, with a possible D match to TRBD1 (6 bases). The CDR3 has 11 amino acids. The germline V gene encodes CDR1 MNHNS and CDR2 SASEGT. V lost 6 bases, J lost 5 bases, and 8 bases lay in between. The CDR3 here is CASRQGNEQYF. CDR3 sequence (DNA): TGTGCCAGCAGACAGGGTAACGAGCAGTACTTC.